The clone carrying this T cell receptor beta chain was counted only a few times. Its antigen is not identified. The CDR3 length is 13 residues. In germline, CDR1 is DFQATT, CDR2 SNEGSKA (reference sequence). Trimming removed 6 bases from V and 1 base from J, with 12 bases in between. Two oligonucleotides, mixed equimolar, formed the beta constant-region primer covering TRBC1 and TRBC2. The ligated cDNA underwent four PCR rounds using SP2 and nested alpha and beta constant-region primers. A 12-nucleotide UMI and the SP2 primer were added to the cDNA 3' end by oligonucleotide ligation. TCRdb itself ran the UMI-ligation and nested PCR reads through MiXCR, one entry per CDR3 protein. The sample has over 80,000 distinct CDR3 sequences; roughly 12% are singletons. This entry belongs to a study of naive and memory T cell subsets. General study points: Each distinct alpha or beta sequence counts as one clonotype. A few larger clonotypes appeared in naive repertoires, especially CD8, possibly memory cells re-expressing CD45RA. Gini index rose across naive, CM, EM and EMRA in CD4 and CD8. Expression changes during T cell differentiation may affect RNA-based TCR counts.

This receptor was identified in a human donor in good health. The chain has TRBV20-1 and TRBJ1-2, with no clear D. Sequencing was performed on naive CD4+ T cells from blood. The DNA of the CDR3 is TGCAGTGCCCAGATAGGTGTTAACTATGGCTACACCTTC. It translates to CSAQIGVNYGYTF.